This is a list of T cell receptor beta chains from one sample in a study of shared clonotypes between healthy human individuals. Sequenced by immunoSEQ multiplex PCR; TCRdb stores in-frame clones only, minus some. Of around 1.4 million clones in the sample, approximately 98.5% were seen once. The sample consisted of naive CD4+ T cells sorted from blood. These TCRs come from a man aged 25-45 years in good health. CDR3s include the opening cysteine and the closing phenylalanine or tryptophan. Fields, in order: clone size, J gene, V gene, D gene, CDR3 DNA, CDR3 protein. D genes are given only for firm matches. Size is stated for part of the rows, as once, few or many counts, or as a class when the clone is expanded.

once TRBJ2-7 TRBV18 TRBD1 TGTGCCAGCTCACCCCCGGACAGGGACCACGAGCAGTACTTC CASSPPDRDHEQYF
. TRBJ1-1 TRBV6-5 TRBD1 TGTGCCAGCAGTAGGGACAGATCGAACACTGAAGCTTTCTTT CASSRDRSNTEAFF
. TRBJ2-7 TRBV2 TRBD2 TGTGCCAGCAGTGAACTAGCGGGAGGGCCGAGGGAGCAGTACTTC CASSELAGGPREQYF
. TRBJ1-5 TRBV28 TRBD1 TGTGCCAGCACCCCCGGGACAGGGTATTGGCAGCCCCAGCATTTT CASTPGTGYWQPQHF
once TRBJ2-7 TRBV6-1 . TGTGCCAGCAGTGAAAGACAGCCCCGAAATGAGCAGTACTTC CASSERQPRNEQYF
once TRBJ1-4 TRBV6-1 . TGTGCCAGCCAGGGCGCAACTAATGAAAAACTGTTTTTT CASQGATNEKLFF
. TRBJ2-1 TRBV7-8 . TGTGCCAGCAGCTTAGTGGGGCTTATACACAATGAGCAGTTCTTC CASSLVGLIHNEQFF
. TRBJ2-2 TRBV10-2 . TGCGCCAGCAGTGATGCAGGGGCCGGGGAGCTGTTTTTT CASSDAGAGELFF
. TRBJ1-3 TRBV28 . TGTGCCAGCAGGCTACCAGCCTCTGGAAACACCATATATTTT CASRLPASGNTIYF
. TRBJ2-1 TRBV6-5 . TGTGCCAGCAGTTACTTCCTTAACAATGAGCAGTTCTTC CASSYFLNNEQFF
. TRBJ2-7 TRBV6-6 . TGTGCCATCCCGGGAGACTACGAGCAGTACTTC CAIPGDYEQYF
. TRBJ2-7 TRBV25-1 . TGTGCCAGCAGTGAGGTACCGTACGAGCAGTACTTC CASSEVPYEQYF
. TRBJ2-1 TRBV27 TRBD2 TGTGCCAGCAGTTTCACTAGCGGGAGGAAGGGGAGCTCCTACAATGAGCAGTTCTTC CASSFTSGRKGSSYNEQFF
. TRBJ1-1 TRBV27 . TGTGCCAGCAGTTTGAAAAGAGGGACTGAAGCTTTCTTT CASSLKRGTEAFF
once TRBJ2-5 TRBV14 TRBD2 TGTGCCAGCAGCCAACTCGGGGCGGGAGGCCAAGAGACCCAGTACTTC CASSQLGAGGQETQYF
. TRBJ2-7 TRBV9 TRBD2 TGTGCCAGCAGCGTATCGCCTAGCGGGACGTCGCACGAGCAGTACTTC CASSVSPSGTSHEQYF
. TRBJ2-4 TRBV21-1 . TGTGCAGCGGGAGTATCCAAAAACATTCAGTACTTC CAAGVSKNIQYF
. TRBJ2-1 TRBV7-6 TRBD2 TGTGCCAGCAGCTTAGTCGGGCTAGCGGGTGGGAATGAGCAGTTCTTC CASSLVGLAGGNEQFF
. TRBJ1-4 TRBV4-3 . TGCGCCAGCAGCCAAATGACAGCCAAACTTGCAACTAATGAAAAACTGTTTTTT CASSQMTAKLATNEKLFF
. TRBJ2-3 TRBV11-2 . TGTGCCAGCAGCCCCTTAGGAACAGATACGCAGTATTTT CASSPLGTDTQYF
once TRBJ2-1 TRBV7-2 . TGTGCCAGCAGCTTAGCGCCGTCCGGGAACTACTACAATGAGCAGTTCTTC CASSLAPSGNYYNEQFF
. TRBJ2-5 TRBV5-1 . TGCGCCAGCAGCTTGGGACTCTTATTACAAGAGACCCAGTACTTC CASSLGLLLQETQYF
. TRBJ1-5 TRBV9 . TGTGCCAGCAGCGGAACCCATAGCAATCAGCCCCAGCATTTT CASSGTHSNQPQHF
. TRBJ2-7 TRBV11-2 TRBD2 TGTGCCAGCAGCTTAGGACTAGCGGGGAATTACGAGCAGTACTTC CASSLGLAGNYEQYF
. TRBJ1-1 TRBV5-4 . TGTGCCAGCAGCTACGGGGGGAGGAGCACTGAAGCTTTCTTT CASSYGGRSTEAFF
. TRBJ2-5 TRBV30 . TGTGCCTGGATGACGGCCGAGACCCAGTACTTC CAWMTAETQYF
. TRBJ1-1 TRBV19 . TGTGCCAGTAGTCCCCTTAGGTCCCAAGGTTGGATGAACACTGAAGCTTTCTTT CASSPLRSQGWMNTEAFF
. TRBJ2-3 TRBV7-9 TRBD2 TGTGCCAGCAGCTTTCTCTCGGGGAGCCTAGCGGGAGTTGGGGATACGCAGTATTTT CASSFLSGSLAGVGDTQYF
. TRBJ2-7 TRBV7-2 TRBD2 TGTGCCAGCAGCTTAGAACTAGCGGGAGGGGACTACGAGCAGTACTTC CASSLELAGGDYEQYF
. TRBJ2-7 TRBV5-5 . TGTGCCAGCAGTAACATCCAGGGCAACTACGAGCAGTACTTC CASSNIQGNYEQYF
once TRBJ1-1 TRBV27 . TGTGCCAGCAGTTTAAGAACAGGGCTGAACACTGAAGCTTTCTTT CASSLRTGLNTEAFF
few TRBJ1-2 TRBV7-9 . TGTGCCAGCAGCTTAGTTCGGCGGTTCGGGACCTTC CASSLVRRFGTF
. TRBJ1-1 TRBV5-1 TRBD1 TGCGCCAGCAGCCTTGGACAGGGAATCAACACGAACACTGAAGCTTTCTTT CASSLGQGINTNTEAFF
. TRBJ1-1 TRBV28 . TGTGCCAGCAGCGCAGCCCGGAGGGACACTGAAGCTTTCTTT CASSAARRDTEAFF
. TRBJ2-3 TRBV4-1 . TGCGCCAGCAGCCAACTCGGGGATAGCACAGATACGCAGTATTTT CASSQLGDSTDTQYF
. TRBJ2-1 TRBV5-1 TRBD2 TGCGCCAGCAGCCAGATTAGCGGGAGTGACAATGAGCAGTTCTTC CASSQISGSDNEQFF
. TRBJ1-2 TRBV27 . TGTGCCAGCAGTCAATGGGGGGGTTATGGCTACACCTTC CASSQWGGYGYTF
. TRBJ1-2 TRBV19 . TGTGCCAGTAGTATAGGTTCCAGCTATGGCTACACCTTC CASSIGSSYGYTF
once TRBJ1-1 TRBV19 TRBD1 TGTGCCAGTACCCGAGACAGGGTAAACACTGAAGCTTTCTTT CASTRDRVNTEAFF
. TRBJ2-7 TRBV6-1 TRBD1 TGTGCCAGCAACTACAGGGGTTTCAACGAGCAGTACTTC CASNYRGFNEQYF
. TRBJ1-1 TRBV11-2 TRBD1 TGTGCCAGCAGCCTAGGCCGCAGGACAGGGGCGAATGAAGCTTTCTTT CASSLGRRTGANEAFF
. TRBJ2-2 TRBV11-3 . TGTGCCAGCAGCTCTGGTGGTTTTGGAACCGGGGAGCTGTTTTTT CASSSGGFGTGELFF
. TRBJ1-2 TRBV7-9 . TGTGCCAGCAGCAGGGACACAACTAACTATGGCTACACCTTC CASSRDTTNYGYTF
. TRBJ2-2 TRBV2 . TGTGCCAGCAGTGAGACTCACACGAACACCGGGGAGCTGTTTTTT CASSETHTNTGELFF
. TRBJ2-1 TRBV18 . TGTGCCAGCTCACCATTACGAGACTCGGCCTACAATGAGCAGTTCTTC CASSPLRDSAYNEQFF
. TRBJ2-2 TRBV20-1 . TGCAGTGCTAGAGGGGACGGGGAGCTGTTTTTT CSARGDGELFF
. TRBJ1-2 TRBV13 . TGTGCCAGCAGCTTAACGGAGAACTATGGCTACACCTTC CASSLTENYGYTF
. TRBJ2-1 TRBV28 . TGTGCCAGCAGTGGCGGACGGGGTGGGGCGGATGAGCAGTTCTTC CASSGGRGGADEQFF
. TRBJ2-3 TRBV19 . TGTGCCAGTAGGACCTTCACAGATACGCAGTATTTT CASRTFTDTQYF
. TRBJ2-3 TRBV2 . TGTGCCAGCAGTGGCCAACCTTACTCAGATACGCAGTATTTT CASSGQPYSDTQYF
. TRBJ2-2 TRBV5-4 TRBD2 TGTGCCAGCAGCTTGAGGCTAGCGGCGAACACCGGGGAGCTGTTTTTT CASSLRLAANTGELFF
. TRBJ1-5 TRBV4-1 . TGCGCCAGCAGCCAAGTGGCCGATATGGGGGTGGGACAGCCCCAGCATTTT CASSQVADMGVGQPQHF
. TRBJ2-7 TRBV7-6 TRBD2 TGTGCCAGCAGCTGGGGGACTAGCGGGAACACCAGGGCCTACGAGCAGTACTTC CASSWGTSGNTRAYEQYF
. TRBJ2-3 TRBV30 TRBD2 TGTGCCTGGAGTAAGGACAGACTAGCGGGAGGGCCGGGCACGCAGTATTTT CAWSKDRLAGGPGTQYF